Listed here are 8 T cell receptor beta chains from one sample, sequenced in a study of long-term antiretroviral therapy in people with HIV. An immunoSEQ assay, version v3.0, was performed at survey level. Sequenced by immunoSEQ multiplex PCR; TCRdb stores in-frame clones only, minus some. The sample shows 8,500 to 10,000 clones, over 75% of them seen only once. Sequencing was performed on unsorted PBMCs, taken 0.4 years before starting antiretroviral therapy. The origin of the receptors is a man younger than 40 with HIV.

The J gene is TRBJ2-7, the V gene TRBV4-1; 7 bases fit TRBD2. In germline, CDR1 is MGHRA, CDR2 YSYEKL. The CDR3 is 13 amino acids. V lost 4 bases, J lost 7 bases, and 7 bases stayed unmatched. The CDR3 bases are TGCGCCAGCAGCCGAGAACTAGCGCCAGAGCAGTACTTC. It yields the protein CASSRELAPEQYF.

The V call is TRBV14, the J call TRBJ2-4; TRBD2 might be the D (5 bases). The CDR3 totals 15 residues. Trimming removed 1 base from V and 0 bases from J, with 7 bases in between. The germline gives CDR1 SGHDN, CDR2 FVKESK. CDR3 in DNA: TGTGCCAGCAGCCAAGTCGGGATAGCCAAAAACATTCAGTACTTC. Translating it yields CASSQVGIAKNIQYF.

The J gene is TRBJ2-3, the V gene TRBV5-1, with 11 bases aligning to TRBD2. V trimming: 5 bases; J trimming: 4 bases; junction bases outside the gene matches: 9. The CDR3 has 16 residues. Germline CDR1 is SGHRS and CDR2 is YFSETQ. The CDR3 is CASRSVLAGAADTQYF. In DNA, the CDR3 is TGCGCCAGCAGATCCGTACTAGCGGGAGCTGCAGATACGCAGTATTTT.

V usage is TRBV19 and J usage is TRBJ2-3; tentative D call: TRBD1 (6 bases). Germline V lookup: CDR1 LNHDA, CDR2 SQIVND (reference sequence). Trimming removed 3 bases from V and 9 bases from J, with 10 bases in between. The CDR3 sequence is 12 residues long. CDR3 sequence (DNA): TGTGCCAGTAGTATCCACAGGGAAACGCAGTATTTT. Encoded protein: CASSIHRETQYF.

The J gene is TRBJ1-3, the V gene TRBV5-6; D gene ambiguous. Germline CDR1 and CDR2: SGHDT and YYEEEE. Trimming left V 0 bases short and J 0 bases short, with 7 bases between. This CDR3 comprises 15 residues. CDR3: CASSLAGYSGNTIYF. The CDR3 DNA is TGTGCCAGCAGCTTGGCAGGCTACTCTGGAAACACCATATATTTT. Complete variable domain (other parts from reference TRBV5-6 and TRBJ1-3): DAGVTQSPTHLIKTRGQQVTLRCSPKSGHDTVSWYQQALGQGPQFIFQYYEEEERQRGNFPDRFSGHQFPNYSSELNVNALLLGDSALYLCASSLAGYSGNTIYFGEGSWLTVV.

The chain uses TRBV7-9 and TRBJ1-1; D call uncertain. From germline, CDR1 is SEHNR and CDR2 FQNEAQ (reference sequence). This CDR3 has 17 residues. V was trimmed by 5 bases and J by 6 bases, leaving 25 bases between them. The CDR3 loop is CASSQNPPQTRTPEAFF. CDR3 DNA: TGTGCCAGCAGCCAAAATCCCCCACAGACGCGGACGCCTGAAGCTTTCTTT.

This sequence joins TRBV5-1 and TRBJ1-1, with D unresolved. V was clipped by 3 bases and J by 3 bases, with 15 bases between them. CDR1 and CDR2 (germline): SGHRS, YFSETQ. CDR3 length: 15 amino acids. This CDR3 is CASSSGSQADTEAFF. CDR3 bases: TGCGCCAGCAGCTCCGGAAGCCAAGCGGACACTGAAGCTTTCTTT.

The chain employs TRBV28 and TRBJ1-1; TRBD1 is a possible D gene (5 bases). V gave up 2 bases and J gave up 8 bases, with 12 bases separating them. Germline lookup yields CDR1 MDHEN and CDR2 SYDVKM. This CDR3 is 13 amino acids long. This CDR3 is CASSLGTAKEAFF. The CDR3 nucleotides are TGTGCCAGCAGTTTAGGGACGGCCAAGGAAGCTTTCTTT.